The clone carrying this TCR beta chain was found many times. What it recognizes is unknown. Time point of the sample: newly diagnosed GD, antithyroid drugs for less than 3 months. PBMCs provided the RNA from which the TCR library was made. Peripheral blood, at about 10 milliliters, went into EDTA tubes. These data belong to a study of regulatory T cells in long-lasting Graves disease. Trimming removed 6 bases at V and 2 bases at J, with 11 bases between. This CDR3 has 14 amino acids. The germline gives CDR1 MDHEN, CDR2 SYDVKM. Investigators prepared the TCR beta libraries by applying iRepertoire HTBI primers and Arm-PCR of CDR3 regions. TCRdb called the multiplex PCR reads again in MiXCR, with one record for every CDR3 protein. The table has about 430,000 distinct CDR3 sequences, over 12% seen once. Study observations and caveats: Favoring TRBV28, TRBJ1-2 and TRBJ2-5 was a feature seen in persistent disease.

The data also belong to a second study, concerning T cells in Graves' hyperthyroidism and ophthalmopathy. That work contributes: HTBI primers were used for first-round RT-PCR of the TCR CDR3. In blood, most of the thyroid clonotypes expanded above 0.001 were also present.

Sequences were derived from peripheral blood mononuclear cells (PBMCs), sampled at new diagnosis, from a patient treated with antithyroid drugs. The origin of this receptor is a woman aged 40 to 50 with Graves disease. V is TRBV28 and J is TRBJ1-3; D gene uncertain. In DNA form, the CDR3 reads TGTGCCAGCAGCCCGGGGTCTGCTGGAAACACCATATATTTT. Translating gives CASSPGSAGNTIYF.